Presented here are 15 T cell receptor beta chains from one specimen sequenced in a study of identical twins. TCRdb reanalysed the 5' RACE reads using MiXCR and keeps one entry per CDR3 protein. The sample records about 240,000 distinct CDR3 sequences, roughly 10% being singletons. Sequenced: memory T cells sorted from blood. These receptors originate from a man aged 45 to 65 in good health.

This clonotype was seen a few times. The chain joins TRBV20-1 to TRBJ1-6; 9 nucleotides align to TRBD1. V trimming: 1 base; J trimming: 7 bases; junction bases outside the gene matches: 5. Germline-derived CDR1 and CDR2 are DFQATT and SNEGSKA (reference sequence). The CDR3 is 15 residues long. Written as DNA, the CDR3 is TGCAGTGCTAGAGGCCTCGGACAGGGGAATTCACCCCTCCACTTT. Residues: CSARGLGQGNSPLHF.

This clonotype was counted at least ten times. The chain recombines TRBV5-1 with TRBJ2-3, with a weak D call TRBD2 (6 bases). CDR3 length equals 17 residues. V shed 1 base and J shed 2 bases, with 17 bases lying between them. Germline CDR1 is SGHRS and CDR2 is YFSETQ. CDR3 amino acids: CASSLNQRAYNTDTQYF. In DNA form, the CDR3 reads TGCGCCAGCAGCTTGAACCAGCGGGCCTATAACACAGATACGCAGTATTTT. The full variable domain, rest sourced from reference TRBV5-1 and TRBJ2-3, is KAGVTQTPRYLIKTRGQQVTLSCSPISGHRSVSWYQQTPGQGLQFLFEYFSETQRNKGNFPGRFSGRQFSNSRSEMNVSTLELGDSALYLCASSLNQRAYNTDTQYFGPGTRLTVL.

This clonotype was recorded many times. The J gene is TRBJ1-1, the V gene TRBV2, with D unclear. Germline values: CDR1 SNHLY, CDR2 FYNNEI. The CDR3 is 13 amino acids. Deletions cut 3 bases from V and 5 bases from J, with 10 bases between. DNA for the CDR3: TGTGCCAGCAGTGAGGGGAGTCGGACTGAAGCTTTCTTT. Residues: CASSEGSRTEAFF.

The table lists this clonotype with many counts. The chain links TRBV5-1 to TRBJ2-5; the D gene is possibly TRBD2 (5 bases). This CDR3 has 16 amino acids. V shed 0 bases and J shed 5 bases, with 17 bases lying between them. CDR1 is SGHRS, CDR2 YFSETQ, per germline. The CDR3: CASSLGRESVRETQYF. The CDR3 DNA follows: TGCGCCAGCAGCTTGGGTCGGGAATCGGTTAGGGAGACCCAGTACTTC.

This clonotype was seen more than once but under ten times. This chain joins TRBV6-1 and TRBJ2-7; D call uncertain. This CDR3 contains 13 residues. Germline-derived CDR1 and CDR2 are MNHNS and SASEGT. V dropped 8 bases and J dropped 1 base, with 12 bases sitting between them. The CDR3 DNA follows: TGTGCCAGCGGAAGGGCGGCATCCTACGAGCAGTACTTC. This sequence encodes CASGRAASYEQYF.

The rearrangement joins TRBV4-3 to TRBJ2-1; perhaps TRBD2 as D (5 bases). V was pared by 3 bases and J by 9 bases, with 9 bases between. This CDR3 has 12 amino acids. The germline V gene has CDR1 LGHNA and CDR2 YSLEER. CDR3 bases: TGCGCCAGCAGCCATTCCGAGGGTGAGCAGTTCTTC. This encodes CASSHSEGEQFF.

On this clonotype itself: A read error may explain this, as a much larger clone is one base away. The chain recombines TRBV20-1 with TRBJ1-5; a weak D match, TRBD1 (6 bases). Per germline, CDR1 DFQATT and CDR2 SNEGSKA (reference sequence). The CDR3 sequence is 13 residues long. The V end was cut by 5 bases, the J end by 5 bases, with 13 bases between. CDR3 coding DNA: TGCAGTGCTTCAATACAGGGCGATCAGCCCCAGCATTTT. Its protein product is CSASIQGDQPQHF.

The chain links TRBV20-1 to TRBJ2-5, with a weak D call TRBD2 (6 bases). Germline CDR1 DFQATT, CDR2 SNEGSKA (reference sequence). V lost 6 bases to trimming and J lost 2 bases, with 16 bases between them. The CDR3 contains 14 residues. The CDR3 here is CSAFTLARQETQYF. CDR3 coding DNA: TGCAGTGCGTTCACTCTAGCGAGACAAGAGACCCAGTACTTC.

The chain joins TRBV7-2 to TRBJ1-2; D is possibly TRBD1 (5 bases). The CDR3 is 16 residues long. Trimming shortened V by 2 bases and J by 4 bases, and 17 bases separated the two germline ends. Germline V lookup: CDR1 SGHTA, CDR2 FQGNSA. CDR3 sequence: CASSLIVGTAVYGYTF. The CDR3 bases are TGTGCCAGCAGCTTAATAGTTGGGACCGCTGTCTATGGCTACACCTTC.

In this sample, this clonotype turned up a few times. V usage is TRBV27 and J usage is TRBJ1-4; D unclear. Trimming pared 6 bases from V and 5 bases from J, leaving 19 bases between. The V gene's germline CDR1 is MNHEY and CDR2 SMNVEV (reference sequence). The CDR3 sequence is 16 residues long. The CDR3 spells CASSSLFGVGNEKLFF. The DNA of the CDR3 is TGTGCCAGCAGCTCCTTGTTTGGCGTGGGAAATGAAAAACTGTTTTTT.

The chain recombines TRBV4-3 with TRBJ1-1; maybe TRBD1 (6 bases). The germline CDR1 and CDR2 sequences are LGHNA and YSLEER. The CDR3 length is 16 residues. V was pared by 0 bases and J by 0 bases, with 11 bases between. This chain's CDR3 is CASSQDPGQMNTEAFF. The CDR3 bases are TGCGCCAGCAGCCAAGACCCTGGACAGATGAACACTGAAGCTTTCTTT.

The table lists this clonotype with many counts. This chain links TRBV28 with TRBJ2-7; no definite D call. V gave up 4 bases and J gave up 7 bases, with 8 bases separating them. The length of the CDR3 is 11 residues. Germline CDR1 MDHEN, CDR2 SYDVKM. The CDR3 region has the DNA TGTGCCAGCAGTTCCCCCATGGAGCAGTACTTC. Its protein product is CASSSPMEQYF. The full variable domain, rest sourced from reference TRBV28 and TRBJ2-7, is DVKVTQSSRYLVKRTGEKVFLECVQDMDHENMFWYRQDPGLGLRLIYFSYDVKMKEKGDIPEGYSVSREKKERFSLILESASTNQTSMYLCASSSPMEQYFGPGTRLTVT.

This clonotype has ten or more counts. The rearrangement joins TRBV5-1 to TRBJ1-1; D may be TRBD1 (6 bases). Germline CDR1 and CDR2: SGHRS and YFSETQ. Between the trimmed V and J ends, which lost 3 bases and 1 base, there was a span of 10 bases. The CDR3 loop spans 14 amino acids. The CDR3 DNA reads TGCGCCAGCAGCTGGAAGGGGGGGAACACTGAAGCTTTCTTT. This codes for CASSWKGGNTEAFF.

The chain employs TRBV11-2 and TRBJ2-7; D may be TRBD1 (6 bases). This CDR3 is 15 amino acids long. CDR1 is SGHAT and CDR2 is FQNNGV in the germline V gene. Deletions cut 5 bases from V and 6 bases from J, with 20 bases between. The CDR3 sequence is CASSPHTADRPEQYF. The CDR3 DNA reads TGTGCCAGCAGCCCCCATACCGCCGACAGGCCCGAGCAGTACTTC.

This clonotype was seen many times. The V call is TRBV27, the J call TRBJ2-1, with 7 bases lining up with TRBD2. This CDR3 comprises 15 residues. The trim removed 3 bases at V and 4 bases at J, leaving 6 bases unmatched. Germline V gene lookup returns CDR1 MNHEY and CDR2 SMNVEV (reference sequence). The DNA for the CDR3 is TGTGCCAGCAGTTTCGGGACTAAGCCTTACAATGAGCAGTTCTTC. It yields the protein CASSFGTKPYNEQFF.